This note documents a single T cell receptor beta chain sequence. Authors' processing steps: Cell counts per sample came from amplifying reference gene primers. Sequencing was performed with immunoSEQ multiplex PCR; in TCRdb, only in-frame clones are kept and a portion is missing. V, J and clone size reflect that table, while D and trimming were determined from the DNA. The sample carries about 250,000 clones, 83% recorded once. The sample comes from a study of blood T cell repertoires in COVID-19. On the study more broadly: COVID-19 samples, acute and convalescent, were from the United States, Italy and Spain. The analysed material was cDNA or gDNA that came from T cells, B-cell-depleted T cells, or PBMCs.

Trimming shortened V by 0 bases and J by 3 bases, and 11 bases separated the two germline ends. CDR3 length equals 16 residues. In germline, CDR1 is MNHNY, CDR2 SVGAGI (reference sequence). The chain couples TRBV6-6 to TRBJ2-2; perhaps TRBD2 as D (6 bases). Sequenced: peripheral blood. This TCR came from a human donor in a cohort sampled during active COVID-19. CDR3 in amino acids: CASSYSSGLHTGELFF. CDR3 nucleotides: TGTGCCAGCAGTTACTCCTCGGGACTTCACACCGGGGAGCTGTTTTTT.